This TCR beta chain came from a study of cytomegalovirus exposure and HLA in healthy donors. At the level of the study: The same platform used for the approximately 700 first-cohort repertoires was also used for the approximately 120 validation repertoires, as a later analysis reported. General study points: Reportedly, cytomegalovirus status was diagnosed with high sensitivity and specificity. The tendency of first-cohort TCR clusters to co-occur in the 110 or so validation repertoires emerged from a later analysis.

TCRdb's table, derived via immunoSEQ multiplex PCR, lists solely in-frame clones and lacks some. The table lists 150,000 to 200,000 clones, around nine tenths of them singletons. The 120-subject validation cohort, separate from the approximately 670-subject first cohort, included the donors. Comments on this clone: Its target is unknown.

The sequence was collected from a woman aged 18-35 years in good health and CMV-seronegative. Sequenced sample: PBMCs.

The chain's CDR3 is CSARDRVYNEQFF. CDR3 bases: TGCAGCGCCCGGGACAGGGTCTACAATGAGCAGTTCTTC. The chain joins TRBV29-1 to TRBJ2-1; 9 nucleotides line up with TRBD1. There are 13 residues in the CDR3. Germline V lookup: CDR1 SQVTM, CDR2 ANQGSEA. V shed 7 bases and J 3 bases; nucleotides not matched to a gene: 4.